This T cell receptor (beta chain) emerged from a study of OX40 agonist ivuxolimab in advanced cancers. Germline V gene sequence: CDR1 LGHNA, CDR2 YNFKEQ. The V gene lost 3 bases and the J gene lost 2 bases, with 12 bases spanning the gap. The CDR3 length is 15 residues. Produced via immunoSEQ multiplex PCR; TCRdb's table is partial and in-frame only. This sample has roughly 36,000 clones, with 65% to 75% found just once. In regard to this clone: The antigen is undetermined.

Whole-study findings and limits: Compared with others, partial responders at 0.1-3.0 mg/kg displayed clonal expansion among the lowest.

The material sequenced was CD4+ or CD8+ T cells sorted from blood, taken in a trial of the OX40 agonist ivuxolimab. The chain carries TRBV4-2 and TRBJ2-3; possible D gene TRBD2, 6 bases. This clonotype was obtained from an adult with an advanced solid tumor such as melanoma, head and neck, liver or kidney cancer. DNA for the CDR3: TGTGCCAGCAGCCATCGGGACTCCTACACAGATACGCAGTATTTT. It codes for CASSHRDSYTDTQYF.